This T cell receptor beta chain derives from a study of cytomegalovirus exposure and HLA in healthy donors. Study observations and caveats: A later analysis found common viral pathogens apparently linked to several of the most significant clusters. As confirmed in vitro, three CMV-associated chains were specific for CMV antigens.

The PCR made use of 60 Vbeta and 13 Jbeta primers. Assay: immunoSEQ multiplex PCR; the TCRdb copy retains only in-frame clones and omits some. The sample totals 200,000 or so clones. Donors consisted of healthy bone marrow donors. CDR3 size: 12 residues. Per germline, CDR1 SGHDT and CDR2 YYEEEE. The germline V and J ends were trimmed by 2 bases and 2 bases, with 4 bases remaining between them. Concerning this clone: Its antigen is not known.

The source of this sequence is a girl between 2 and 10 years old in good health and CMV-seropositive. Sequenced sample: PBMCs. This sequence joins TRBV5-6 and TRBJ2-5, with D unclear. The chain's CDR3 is CASSLLQETQYF. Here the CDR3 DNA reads TGTGCCAGCAGCTTACTTCAAGAGACCCAGTACTTC.